This T cell receptor beta chain was sequenced for a study of OX40 agonist ivuxolimab in advanced cancers. Clones were read by immunoSEQ multiplex PCR, and TCRdb kept only the in-frame ones, dropping some. The data contain more than 95,000 clones, about 90% of them singletons. This clone appeared a few times. V was clipped by 3 bases and J by 5 bases, with 3 bases between them. The CDR3 sequence is 11 residues long. The rearrangement links TRBV5-3 to TRBJ1-5; D remains ambiguous. TRBV5-3 is known as an ORF, though its function is uncertain. The sample consisted of CD4+ or CD8+ T cells sorted from blood, taken in a trial of the OX40 agonist ivuxolimab. This sequence originates from an adult with an advanced solid tumor such as melanoma, head and neck, liver or kidney cancer. CDR3 sequence: CARSYDQPQHF. DNA of the CDR3: TGTGCCAGAAGCTACGATCAGCCCCAGCATTTT.